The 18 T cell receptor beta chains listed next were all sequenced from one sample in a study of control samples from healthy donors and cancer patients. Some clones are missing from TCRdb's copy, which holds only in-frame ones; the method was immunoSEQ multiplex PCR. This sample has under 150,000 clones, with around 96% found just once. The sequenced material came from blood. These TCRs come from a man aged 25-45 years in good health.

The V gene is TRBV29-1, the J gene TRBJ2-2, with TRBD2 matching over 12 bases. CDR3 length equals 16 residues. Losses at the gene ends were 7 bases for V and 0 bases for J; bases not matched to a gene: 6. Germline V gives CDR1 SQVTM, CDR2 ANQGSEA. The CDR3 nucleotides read TGCAGCGGTGAGACTAGCGGGGGTCCGAACACCGGGGAGCTGTTTTTT. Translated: CSGETSGGPNTGELFF.

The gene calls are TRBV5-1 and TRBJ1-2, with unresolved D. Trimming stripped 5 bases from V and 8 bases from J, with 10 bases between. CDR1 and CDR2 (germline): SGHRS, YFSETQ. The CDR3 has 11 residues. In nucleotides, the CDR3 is TGCGCCAGCAGGAACGTTCGAGGCTACACCTTC. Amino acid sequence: CASRNVRGYTF.

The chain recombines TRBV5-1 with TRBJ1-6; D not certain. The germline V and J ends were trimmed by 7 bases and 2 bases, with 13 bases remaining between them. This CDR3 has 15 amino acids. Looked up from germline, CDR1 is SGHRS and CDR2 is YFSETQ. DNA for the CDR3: TGCGCCAGCCGGGCCGCTCTCACCTATAATTCACCCCTCCACTTT. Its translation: CASRAALTYNSPLHF.

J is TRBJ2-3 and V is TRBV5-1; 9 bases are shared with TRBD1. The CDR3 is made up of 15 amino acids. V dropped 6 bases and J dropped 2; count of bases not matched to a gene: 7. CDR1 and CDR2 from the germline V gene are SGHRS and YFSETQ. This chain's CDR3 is CASKGGQGLTDTQYF. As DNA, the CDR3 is TGCGCCAGCAAGGGGGGACAGGGTCTCACAGATACGCAGTATTTT.

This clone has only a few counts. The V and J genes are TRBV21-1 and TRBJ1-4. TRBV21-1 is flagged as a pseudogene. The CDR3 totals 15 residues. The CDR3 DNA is TGTGCCAGCAGCCGTCGGGACGGTGGAAATGAAAAACTGTTTTTT. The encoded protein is CASSRRDGGNEKLFF.

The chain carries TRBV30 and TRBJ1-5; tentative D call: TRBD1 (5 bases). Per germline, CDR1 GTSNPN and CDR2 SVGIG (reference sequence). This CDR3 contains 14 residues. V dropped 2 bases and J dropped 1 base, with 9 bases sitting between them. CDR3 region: CAWSQTVSNQPQHF. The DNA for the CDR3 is TGTGCCTGGAGTCAGACAGTCAGCAATCAGCCCCAGCATTTT.

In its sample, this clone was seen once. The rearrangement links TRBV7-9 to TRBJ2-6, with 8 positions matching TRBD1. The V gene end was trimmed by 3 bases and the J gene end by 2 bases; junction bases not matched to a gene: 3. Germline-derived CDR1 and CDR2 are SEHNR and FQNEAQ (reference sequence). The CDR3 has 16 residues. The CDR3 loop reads CASSFPGGAGANVLTF. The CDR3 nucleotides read TGTGCCAGCAGCTTTCCAGGGGGCGCTGGGGCCAACGTCCTGACTTTC.

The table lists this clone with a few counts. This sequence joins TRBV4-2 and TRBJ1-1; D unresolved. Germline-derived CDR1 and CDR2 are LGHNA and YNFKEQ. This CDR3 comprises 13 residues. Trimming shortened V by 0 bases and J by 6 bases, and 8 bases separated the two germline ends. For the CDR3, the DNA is TGTGCCAGCAGCCAAGATCAGGCAGCTGAAGCTTTCTTT. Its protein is CASSQDQAAEAFF.

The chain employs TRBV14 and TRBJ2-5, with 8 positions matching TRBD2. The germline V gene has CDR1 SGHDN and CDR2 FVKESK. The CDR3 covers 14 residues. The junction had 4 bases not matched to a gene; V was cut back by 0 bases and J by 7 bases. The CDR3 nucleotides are TGTGCCAGCAGCCAAGAACAGCGGGGGAGGACCCAGTACTTC. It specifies CASSQEQRGRTQYF.

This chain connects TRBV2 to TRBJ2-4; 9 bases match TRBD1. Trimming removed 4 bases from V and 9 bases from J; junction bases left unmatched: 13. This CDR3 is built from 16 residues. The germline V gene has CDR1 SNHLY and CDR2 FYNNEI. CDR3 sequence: CASSVPRTGDRIIQYF. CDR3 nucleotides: TGTGCCAGCAGTGTCCCCAGGACAGGGGATAGGATCATTCAGTACTTC.

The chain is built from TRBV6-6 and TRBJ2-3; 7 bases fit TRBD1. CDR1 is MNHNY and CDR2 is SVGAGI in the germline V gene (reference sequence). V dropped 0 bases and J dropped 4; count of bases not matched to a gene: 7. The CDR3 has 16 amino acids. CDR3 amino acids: CASSYSTTGVPDTQYF. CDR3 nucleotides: TGTGCCAGCAGTTACTCGACAACAGGGGTTCCAGATACGCAGTATTTT.

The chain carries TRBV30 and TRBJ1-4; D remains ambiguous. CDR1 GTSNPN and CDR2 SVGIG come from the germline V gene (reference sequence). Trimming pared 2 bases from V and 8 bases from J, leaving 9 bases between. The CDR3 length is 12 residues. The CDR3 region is CAWSSGAEKLFF. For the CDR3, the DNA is TGTGCCTGGAGTTCCGGCGCCGAAAAACTGTTTTTT.

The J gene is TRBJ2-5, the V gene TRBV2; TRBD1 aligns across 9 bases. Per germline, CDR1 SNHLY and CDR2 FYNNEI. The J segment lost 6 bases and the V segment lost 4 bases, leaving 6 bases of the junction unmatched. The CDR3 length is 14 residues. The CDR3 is CASSGETGGQTQYF. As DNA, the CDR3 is TGTGCCAGCAGTGGGGAGACAGGGGGACAGACCCAGTACTTC.

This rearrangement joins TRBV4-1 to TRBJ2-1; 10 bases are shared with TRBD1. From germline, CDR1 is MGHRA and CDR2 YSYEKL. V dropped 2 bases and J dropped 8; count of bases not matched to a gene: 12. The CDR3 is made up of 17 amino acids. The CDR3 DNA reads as TGCGCCAGCAGCCAATGGGCACCGGGACAGGGGTACTATGAGCAGTTCTTC. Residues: CASSQWAPGQGYYEQFF.

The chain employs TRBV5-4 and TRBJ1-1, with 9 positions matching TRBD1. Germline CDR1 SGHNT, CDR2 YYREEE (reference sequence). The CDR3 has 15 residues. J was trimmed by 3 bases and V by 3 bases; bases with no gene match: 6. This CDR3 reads CASSWTGAVDTEAFF. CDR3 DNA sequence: TGTGCCAGCAGCTGGACAGGGGCTGTCGACACTGAAGCTTTCTTT.

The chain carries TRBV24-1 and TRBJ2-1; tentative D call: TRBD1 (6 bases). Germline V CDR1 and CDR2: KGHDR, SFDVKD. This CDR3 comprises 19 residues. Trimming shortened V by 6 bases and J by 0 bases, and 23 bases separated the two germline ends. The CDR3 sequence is CATSRGQKGPLSSYNEQFF. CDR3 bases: TGTGCCACCAGTAGGGGACAAAAGGGACCCCTGAGCTCCTACAATGAGCAGTTCTTC.

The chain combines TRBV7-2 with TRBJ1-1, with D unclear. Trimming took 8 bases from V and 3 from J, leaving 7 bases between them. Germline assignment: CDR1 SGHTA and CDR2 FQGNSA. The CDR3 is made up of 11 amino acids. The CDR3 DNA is TGTGCCAGCGAAATTTACACTGAAGCTTTCTTT. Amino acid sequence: CASEIYTEAFF.

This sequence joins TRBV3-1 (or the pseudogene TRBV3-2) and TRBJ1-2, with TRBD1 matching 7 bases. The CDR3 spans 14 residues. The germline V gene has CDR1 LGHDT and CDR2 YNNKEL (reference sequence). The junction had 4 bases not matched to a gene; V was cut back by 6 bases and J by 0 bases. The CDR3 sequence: CASSRDRANYGYTF. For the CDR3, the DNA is TGTGCCAGCAGTCGGGACAGAGCTAACTATGGCTACACCTTC.